This entry describes one T cell receptor beta chain. Antigen unknown. This CDR3 has 14 residues. V was clipped by 1 base and J by 3 bases, with 10 bases between them. Looked up from germline, CDR1 is DFQATT and CDR2 is SNEGSKA (reference sequence). These data originate in a study of CD8 T cells in Susac syndrome. Points from the study as a whole: It was acknowledged in the study that the number of individuals who were included in its TCR sequencing and HLA analysis was relatively small.

RNA, at about 0.5 to 1 ug, was reverse transcribed with random hexamers. Coverage of TCR beta CDR3 amplification by immunoSEQ multiplex PCR extended to 54 Vbeta and 13 Jbeta. TCRdb called the immunoSEQ multiplex PCR reads again in MiXCR, with one record for every CDR3 protein. The table shows about 200,000 distinct CDR3 sequences, with 75% to 95% occurring only once. The T cells that were sequenced for TCR beta were CD8+ and CD4+ cells from blood. The sequence came from a human donor with Susac syndrome. Sequencing was carried out using CD4+ T cells from PBMCs. The chain links TRBV20-1 to TRBJ1-5; a weak D match, TRBD1 (6 bases). The CDR3 loop reads CSARGGQYNQPQHF. The CDR3 DNA is TGCAGTGCTAGAGGCGGACAGTACAATCAGCCCCAGCATTTT.